This T cell receptor (beta chain) derives from a study of blood T cell repertoires in COVID-19. Sequencing used immunoSEQ multiplex PCR; TCRdb keeps in-frame clones, though not all of them. The top ten hold 2% to 3% of the sample, which has about 240,000 clones, roughly 89% seen once. The CDR3 totals 13 residues. CDR1 is LGHDT, CDR2 YNNKEL, per germline (reference sequence). The V segment lost 8 bases and the J segment 2 bases; nucleotides outside the gene matches: 2. Residents of 20 to 25 US areas, aged 18 to 89 years, made up the participants. Sequencing was done on a sample of PBMCs or T cells enriched from blood (not recorded which). This sequence joins TRBV3-1 (or the pseudogene TRBV3-2) and TRBJ1-2; TRBD1 agrees at 10 bases. The TCR originated in a woman younger than 45 with acute COVID-19. The CDR3 DNA is TGTGCCAGCTCGGACAGGGGGAACTATGGCTACACCTTC. Translated, it gives CASSDRGNYGYTF.